Sequencing of this TCR beta chain was carried out in a study of T-cell memory formation after mild COVID-19. Germline V gives CDR1 SGHRS, CDR2 YFSETQ. V dropped 7 bases and J dropped 2 bases, with 17 bases sitting between them. This CDR3 region has 15 residues. TCRdb re-called the 5' RACE reads with MiXCR, one entry per CDR3 protein. Of approximately 340,000 distinct CDR3 sequences in the sample, about 16% were seen once. The sample was PBMCs or a T cell subset sorted from them (not recorded which). The TCR comes from a man aged 18 to 30 who had mild COVID-19 (a few samples of this study predate the infection). Cell type and time point are not known. The rearrangement uses TRBV5-1 and TRBJ2-3, with a possible D match to TRBD1 (5 bases). CDR3 region: CASRAGSQATDTQYF. The CDR3 DNA follows: TGCGCCAGCCGGGCAGGATCACAGGCCACAGATACGCAGTATTTT.